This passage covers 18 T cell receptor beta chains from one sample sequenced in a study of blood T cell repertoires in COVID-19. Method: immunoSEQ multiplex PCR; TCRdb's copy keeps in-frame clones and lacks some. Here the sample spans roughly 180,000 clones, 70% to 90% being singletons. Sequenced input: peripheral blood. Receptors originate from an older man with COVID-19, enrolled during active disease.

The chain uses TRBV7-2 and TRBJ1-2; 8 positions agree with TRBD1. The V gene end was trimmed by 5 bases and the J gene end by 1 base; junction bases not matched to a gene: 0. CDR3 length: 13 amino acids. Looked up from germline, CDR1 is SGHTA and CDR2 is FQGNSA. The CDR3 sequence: CASSDRGNYGYTF. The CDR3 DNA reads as TGTGCCAGCAGCGACAGGGGTAACTATGGCTACACCTTC.

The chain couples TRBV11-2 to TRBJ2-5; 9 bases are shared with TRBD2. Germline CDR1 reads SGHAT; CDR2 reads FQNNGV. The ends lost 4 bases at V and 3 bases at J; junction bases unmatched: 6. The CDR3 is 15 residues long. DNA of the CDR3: TGTGCCAGCAGCTATACGGGACTAGCTGAAGAGACCCAGTACTTC. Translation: CASSYTGLAEETQYF.

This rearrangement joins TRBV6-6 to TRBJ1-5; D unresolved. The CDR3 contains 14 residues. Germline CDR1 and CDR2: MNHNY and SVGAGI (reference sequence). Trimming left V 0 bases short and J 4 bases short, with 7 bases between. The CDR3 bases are TGTGCCAGCAGTTACTCGAATCGGAATCAGCCCCAGCATTTT. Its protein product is CASSYSNRNQPQHF.

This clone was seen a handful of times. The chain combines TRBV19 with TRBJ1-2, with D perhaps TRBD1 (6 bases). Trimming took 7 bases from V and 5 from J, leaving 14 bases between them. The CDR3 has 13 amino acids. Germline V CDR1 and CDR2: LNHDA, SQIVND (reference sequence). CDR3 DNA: TGTGCCAGTACCAGAACAGGGTCGTATGGCTACACCTTC. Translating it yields CASTRTGSYGYTF.

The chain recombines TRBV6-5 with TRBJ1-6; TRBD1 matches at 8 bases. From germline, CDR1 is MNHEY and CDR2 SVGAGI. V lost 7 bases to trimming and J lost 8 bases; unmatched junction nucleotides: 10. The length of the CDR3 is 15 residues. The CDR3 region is CASMGRTGRDSPLHF. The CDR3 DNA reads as TGTGCCAGCATGGGTAGGACAGGGAGGGATTCACCCCTCCACTTT.

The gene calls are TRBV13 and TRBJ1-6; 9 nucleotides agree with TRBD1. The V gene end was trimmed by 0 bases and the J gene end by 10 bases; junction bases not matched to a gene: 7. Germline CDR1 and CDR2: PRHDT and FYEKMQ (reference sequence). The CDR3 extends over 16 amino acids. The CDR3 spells CASSLGTGGVWSPLHF. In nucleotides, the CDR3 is TGTGCCAGCAGCTTAGGGACAGGGGGGGTATGGTCACCCCTCCACTTT.

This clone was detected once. DNA for the CDR3: TGTGCCAGCAGCTCAAACCCCGAAGGAGTAGGAGGCTACACCTTC. Protein sequence: CASSSNPEGVGGYTF. The genes are TRBV5-6 and TRBJ1-2; no definite D call. The CDR3 has 15 residues. V shed 3 bases and J shed 8 bases, with 20 bases lying between them. Germline-derived CDR1 and CDR2 are SGHDT and YYEEEE.

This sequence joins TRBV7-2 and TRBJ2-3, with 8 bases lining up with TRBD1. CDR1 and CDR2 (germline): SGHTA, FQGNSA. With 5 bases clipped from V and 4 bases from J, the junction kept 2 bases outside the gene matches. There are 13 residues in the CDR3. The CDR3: CASSLTGADTQYF. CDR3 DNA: TGTGCCAGCAGCCTGACAGGGGCAGATACGCAGTATTTT.

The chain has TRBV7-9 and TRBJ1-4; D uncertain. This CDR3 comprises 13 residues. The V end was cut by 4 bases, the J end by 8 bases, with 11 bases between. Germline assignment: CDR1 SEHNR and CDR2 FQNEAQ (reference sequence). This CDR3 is CASSSPTGEKLFF. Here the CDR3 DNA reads TGTGCCAGCAGCTCCCCAACGGGGGAAAAACTGTTTTTT.

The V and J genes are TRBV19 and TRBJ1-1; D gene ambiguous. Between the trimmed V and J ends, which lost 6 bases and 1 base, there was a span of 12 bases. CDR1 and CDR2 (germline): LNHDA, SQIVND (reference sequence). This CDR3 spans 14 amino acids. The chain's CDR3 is CASRTGIPNTEAFF. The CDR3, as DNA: TGTGCCAGTAGAACGGGAATCCCGAACACTGAAGCTTTCTTT.

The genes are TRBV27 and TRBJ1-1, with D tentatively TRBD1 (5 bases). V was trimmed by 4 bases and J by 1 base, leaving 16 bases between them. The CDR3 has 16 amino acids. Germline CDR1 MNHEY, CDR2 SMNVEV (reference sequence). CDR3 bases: TGTGCCAGCAGTTGGGGGGAGGGCGCAGGGAACACTGAAGCTTTCTTT. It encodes CASSWGEGAGNTEAFF.

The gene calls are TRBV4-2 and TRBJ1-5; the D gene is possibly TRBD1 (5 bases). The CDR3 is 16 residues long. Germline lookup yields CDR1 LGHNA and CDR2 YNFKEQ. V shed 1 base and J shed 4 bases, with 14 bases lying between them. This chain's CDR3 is CASSQGFDSANQPQHF. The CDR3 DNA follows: TGTGCCAGCAGCCAAGGATTCGACAGCGCGAATCAGCCCCAGCATTTT.

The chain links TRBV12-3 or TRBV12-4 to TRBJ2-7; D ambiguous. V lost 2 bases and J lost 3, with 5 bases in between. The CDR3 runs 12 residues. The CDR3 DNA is TGTGCCAGCAGTTTAAACAACTACGAGCAGTACTTC. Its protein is CASSLNNYEQYF.

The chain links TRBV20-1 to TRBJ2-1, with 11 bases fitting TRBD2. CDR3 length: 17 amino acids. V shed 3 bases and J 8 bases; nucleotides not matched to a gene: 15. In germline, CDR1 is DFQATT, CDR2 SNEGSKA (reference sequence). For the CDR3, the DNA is TGCAGTGCTAGTAGGGCTAGCGGGGGGTTGTGGGGCGATGAGCAGTTCTTC. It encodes CSASRASGGLWGDEQFF.

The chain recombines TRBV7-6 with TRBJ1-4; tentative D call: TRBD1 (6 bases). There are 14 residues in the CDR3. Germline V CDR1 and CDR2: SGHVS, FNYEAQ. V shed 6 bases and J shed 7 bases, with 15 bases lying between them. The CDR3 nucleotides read TGTGCCAGCAGTTCACAGGGCGGCGGTGAAAAACTGTTTTTT. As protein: CASSSQGGGEKLFF.

This CDR3 reads CASSLAGLPNTEAFF. The CDR3, as DNA: TGTGCCAGCAGTTTGGCGGGACTTCCGAACACTGAAGCTTTCTTT. The V gene is TRBV28, the J gene TRBJ1-1; possible D gene TRBD1, 5 bases. CDR3 length: 15 amino acids. Germline CDR1 and CDR2: MDHEN and SYDVKM. V was shortened by 3 bases and J by 1 base, with 12 bases between the two germline ends.

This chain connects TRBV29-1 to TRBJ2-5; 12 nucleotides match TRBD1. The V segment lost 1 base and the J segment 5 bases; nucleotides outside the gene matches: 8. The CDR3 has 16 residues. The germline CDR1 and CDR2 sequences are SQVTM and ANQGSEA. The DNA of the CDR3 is TGCAGCGTTGAAGGGTCTCCGGGGACAGGGGGCGAGACCCAGTACTTC. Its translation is CSVEGSPGTGGETQYF.

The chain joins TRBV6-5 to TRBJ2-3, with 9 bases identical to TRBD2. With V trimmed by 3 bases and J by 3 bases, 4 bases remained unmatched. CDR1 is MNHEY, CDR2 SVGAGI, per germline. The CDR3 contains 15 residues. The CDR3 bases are TGTGCCAGCAGTTATAGCGGGGGAGGGACAGATACGCAGTATTTT. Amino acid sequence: CASSYSGGGTDTQYF.